The 27 T cell receptor beta chains given below trace back to one sample, sequenced in a study of T cell repertoires in enteric fever. TCRdb processed the reads anew with MiXCR; each CDR3 protein has one entry. In the table there are about 1,600 distinct CDR3 sequences, around a third of which are singletons. Sequencing input: CCR7- CD38- CD4+ T cells from PBMCs. All receptors come from a human donor with Salmonella enteric fever, either typhoid or paratyphoid (not recorded which).

This clonotype was counted once. The gene calls are TRBV6-1 and TRBJ1-5, with 7 bases matching TRBD1. Germline CDR1 is MNHNS and CDR2 is SASEGT. CDR3 size: 14 residues. Germline trimming cut 5 bases from V and 10 bases from J; bases unmatched to any gene: 11. CDR3 DNA: TGTGCCAGCAGTTCTTTGAACAGGGGTGGACCCCAGCATTTT. It translates to CASSSLNRGGPQHF.

There are a few counts of this clonotype. The chain joins TRBV5-1 to TRBJ2-1, with D unclear. Germline V gene sequence: CDR1 SGHRS, CDR2 YFSETQ. V shed 0 bases and J shed 1 base, with 14 bases lying between them. The CDR3 extends over 17 amino acids. This CDR3 is CASSLGRSAFSYNEQFF. CDR3 coding DNA: TGCGCCAGCAGCTTGGGCCGAAGTGCCTTTTCCTACAATGAGCAGTTCTTC.

The gene calls are TRBV7-6 and TRBJ2-5; 8 nucleotides match TRBD2. Germline CDR1 is SGHVS and CDR2 is FNYEAQ. The J segment lost 3 bases and the V segment lost 4 bases, leaving 7 bases of the junction unmatched. CDR3 length equals 15 residues. The CDR3 protein is CASSYQFSGKETQYF. Written as DNA, the CDR3 is TGTGCCAGCAGCTACCAGTTTAGCGGGAAAGAGACCCAGTACTTC.

Worth noting for this clonotype: Here the CDR3 omits its conserved ending phenylalanine or tryptophan, so a read error is the likely source. This sequence joins TRBV18 and TRBJ1-2; 8 positions agree with TRBD1. The CDR3 runs to 13 residues. Per germline, CDR1 KGHSH and CDR2 LQKENI. J lost 6 bases, V lost 3 bases, and 3 bases had no gene match. The CDR3 DNA reads TGTGCCAGCTCACCGACGACAGGGGATGGCTACACCTTA. It yields the protein CASSPTTGDGYTL.

Concerning this clonotype: The junction departs from germline at one end; a sequencing error may be responsible. This rearrangement joins TRBV5-1 to TRBJ2-5; D is possibly TRBD2 (6 bases). The germline V gene has CDR1 SGHRS and CDR2 YFSETQ. The CDR3 covers 16 residues. The CDR3 DNA is TGCACCAGCAGCTTCTCGGGATGGCGGGAAGAAGAGACCCAGTACTTC. Encoded protein: CTSSFSGWREEETQYF. Drawing the rest from reference TRBV5-1 and TRBJ2-5, the complete variable domain is KAGVTQTPRYLIKTRGQQVTLSCSPISGHRSVSWYQQTPGQGLQFLFEYFSETQRNKGNFPGRFSGRQFSNSRSEMNVSTLELGDSALYLCTSSFSGWREEETQYFGPGTRLLVL.

This clonotype came up a few times. The J gene is TRBJ2-6, the V gene TRBV6-1; D is unresolved. V lost 6 bases and J 0 bases, leaving 3 bases between the germline ends. Germline CDR1 MNHNS, CDR2 SASEGT. There are 13 residues in the CDR3. The CDR3 coding sequence is TGTGCCAGCAGACGCTCTGGGGCCAACGTCCTGACTTTC. Translating gives CASRRSGANVLTF.

V gene TRBV27 combines with J gene TRBJ2-1; 8 positions match TRBD1. The germline CDR1 and CDR2 sequences are MNHEY and SMNVEV (reference sequence). The CDR3 is made up of 16 amino acids. J was trimmed by 7 bases and V by 1 base; bases with no gene match: 9. The CDR3: CASSLYTGQGWNEQFF. As DNA, the CDR3 is TGTGCCAGCAGTTTATATACAGGACAGGGTTGGAATGAGCAGTTCTTC.

The chain uses TRBV5-1 and TRBJ2-7, with TRBD1 as a possible D gene (6 bases). Germline CDR1 SGHRS, CDR2 YFSETQ. Trimming cost V 4 bases and J 3 bases, with 14 bases left between them. This CDR3 is built from 14 residues. CDR3 protein: CASSVGTNRYEQYF. The CDR3 DNA is TGCGCCAGCAGCGTCGGGACAAACCGCTACGAGCAGTACTTC.

The chain joins TRBV5-1 to TRBJ2-5; no firm D call. The ends were cut back, 0 bases at V and 3 bases at J, with 9 bases in the middle. Per the germline V gene, CDR1 is SGHRS and CDR2 is YFSETQ. The CDR3 is made up of 14 amino acids. The DNA of the CDR3 is TGCGCCAGCAGCTTGGGCGGCCGGGAAGAGACCCAGTACTTC. Protein: CASSLGGREETQYF.

This clonotype showed up just a few times. The genes are TRBV11-2 and TRBJ2-2; D gene unclear. Germline-derived CDR1 and CDR2 are SGHAT and FQNNGV. V lost 5 bases and J lost 2, with 6 bases in between. There are 13 residues in the CDR3. CDR3 in amino acids: CASSTTNTGELFF. The CDR3 coding sequence is TGTGCCAGCAGCACTACCAACACCGGGGAGCTGTTTTTT.

The gene calls are TRBV9 and TRBJ2-2; 11 bases fit TRBD2. With V trimmed by 0 bases and J by 2 bases, 9 bases remained unmatched. Looked up from germline, CDR1 is SGDLS and CDR2 is YYNGEE. There are 19 residues in the CDR3. CDR3 in amino acids: CASSVAHTGTSGNTGELFF. As DNA, the CDR3 is TGTGCCAGCAGCGTAGCCCACACCGGGACTAGCGGTAACACCGGGGAGCTGTTTTTT.

The chain joins TRBV5-1 to TRBJ2-1; D not resolved. The CDR3 has 14 residues. Trimming removed 4 bases at V and 2 bases at J, with 10 bases between. CDR1 and CDR2 from the germline V gene are SGHRS and YFSETQ. The CDR3 spells CASSRGSTYNEQFF. The CDR3 DNA reads TGCGCCAGCAGCCGCGGATCAACCTACAATGAGCAGTTCTTC. Combining the CDR3 with reference TRBV5-1 and TRBJ2-1 gives the whole variable domain KAGVTQTPRYLIKTRGQQVTLSCSPISGHRSVSWYQQTPGQGLQFLFEYFSETQRNKGNFPGRFSGRQFSNSRSEMNVSTLELGDSALYLCASSRGSTYNEQFFGPGTRLTVL.

The CDR3 loop is CASSKGGQGNHQPQHF. CDR3 nucleotides: TGTGCCAGCAGCAAAGGCGGACAGGGGAATCATCAGCCCCAGCATTTT. The chain links TRBV21-1 to TRBJ1-5; TRBD1 is the table's D call, not checked against the DNA. TRBV21-1 is designated a pseudogene. The CDR3 runs 16 residues.

Only a few counts were recorded for this clonotype. The chain joins TRBV7-2 to TRBJ2-1; 7 bases map to TRBD2. Germline V gene lookup returns CDR1 SGHTA and CDR2 FQGNSA. With V trimmed by 8 bases and J by 5 bases, 6 bases remained unmatched. The CDR3 extends over 13 amino acids. The CDR3 loop reads CASAGLGNNEQFF. CDR3 DNA sequence: TGTGCCAGCGCTGGACTAGGGAACAATGAGCAGTTCTTC.

This chain joins TRBV7-3 and TRBJ2-1; TRBD2 aligns across 9 bases. The germline V gene has CDR1 SGHTA and CDR2 FQGTGA. V lost 4 bases, J lost 3 bases, and 7 bases stayed unmatched. The CDR3 consists of 16 residues. The CDR3 loop is CASSSPSGKHYNEQFF. Here the CDR3 DNA reads TGTGCCAGCAGCTCGCCTAGCGGGAAACACTACAATGAGCAGTTCTTC.

This chain joins TRBV5-1 and TRBJ2-2; D gene uncertain. Per the germline V gene, CDR1 is SGHRS and CDR2 is YFSETQ. With 0 bases removed from V and 1 base from J, the gap between germline ends came to 7 bases. The CDR3 extends over 15 amino acids. CDR3 coding DNA: TGCGCCAGCAGCTTGGCTGAAAAGAACACCGGGGAGCTGTTTTTT. This encodes CASSLAEKNTGELFF.

In the case of this clonotype: With a much larger clone just one base away, this may be a read error. The chain employs TRBV5-1 and TRBJ2-7; D may be TRBD2 (5 bases). The CDR3 contains 15 residues. CDR1 is SGHRS and CDR2 is YFSETQ in the germline V gene. V was cut by 4 bases and J by 4 bases, with 18 bases left in between. Here the CDR3 DNA reads TGCGCCAGCAGCACTGGTAGCGTGAGCGGTTACGAGCAGTACTTC. Its translation is CASSTGSVSGYEQYF.

CDR3: CASSLAYGRVSGNTIYF. For the CDR3, the DNA is TGCGCCAGCAGTCTGGCCTACGGGAGAGTCTCTGGAAACACCATATATTTT. J is TRBJ1-3 and V is TRBV5-1; D remains ambiguous. Trimming removed 5 bases from V and 0 bases from J, with 18 bases in between. Germline V gene sequence: CDR1 SGHRS, CDR2 YFSETQ. The CDR3 is made up of 17 amino acids.

The chain has TRBV5-1 and TRBJ2-2, with TRBD2 matching over 9 bases. Germline V gene sequence: CDR1 SGHRS, CDR2 YFSETQ. This CDR3 contains 16 residues. V gave up 3 bases and J gave up 4 bases; unmatched junction bases: 7. The CDR3, as DNA: TGCGCCAGCAGCTATCCCGCGGGAGGGAGCACCGGGGAGCTGTTTTTT. Translation: CASSYPAGGSTGELFF.

This clonotype is large within its sample. The chain combines TRBV5-1 with TRBJ2-7, with 7 bases aligning to TRBD2. With 0 bases clipped from V and 4 bases from J, the junction kept 7 bases outside the gene matches. Germline V gene data show CDR1 as SGHRS and CDR2 as YFSETQ. The CDR3 runs to 15 residues. Here the CDR3 reads CASSLVPSGKYEQYF. In DNA, the CDR3 is TGCGCCAGCAGCTTGGTCCCCAGCGGGAAATACGAGCAGTACTTC.

This clonotype was seen more than once but under ten times. An end of the junction differs from the germline gene, which may be a read error. The chain combines TRBV5-1 with TRBJ1-1; a possible D gene is TRBD1 (6 bases). The CDR3 loop spans 15 amino acids. Germline V gene data show CDR1 as SGHRS and CDR2 as YFSETQ. CDR3 in DNA: TGCGCCGGCAGCTTGGCTCAGGGGCCGAACACTGAAGCTTTCTTT. Protein: CAGSLAQGPNTEAFF. Drawing the rest from reference TRBV5-1 and TRBJ1-1, the complete variable domain is KAGVTQTPRYLIKTRGQQVTLSCSPISGHRSVSWYQQTPGQGLQFLFEYFSETQRNKGNFPGRFSGRQFSNSRSEMNVSTLELGDSALYLCAGSLAQGPNTEAFFGQGTRLTVV.

This clonotype is classed as large. The chain combines TRBV13 with TRBJ2-5; D gene ambiguous. The germline V gene encodes CDR1 PRHDT and CDR2 FYEKMQ (reference sequence). This CDR3 has 13 residues. The germline V and J ends were trimmed by 7 bases and 3 bases, with 12 bases remaining between them. CDR3 loop: CASTLGPKETQYF. The CDR3 DNA is TGTGCCAGCACCCTCGGGCCAAAAGAGACCCAGTACTTC.

This chain links TRBV15 with TRBJ2-7; no clear D gene. CDR3 length: 15 amino acids. Germline V gene data show CDR1 as LNHNV and CDR2 as YYDKDF (reference sequence). V was shortened by 2 bases and J by 0 bases, with 11 bases between the two germline ends. CDR3 region: CATSRTFPRSYEQYF. The CDR3 nucleotides read TGTGCCACCAGCAGAACATTTCCTCGCTCCTACGAGCAGTACTTC.

In its sample, this clonotype ranks as medium-sized. V gene TRBV7-9 combines with J gene TRBJ2-3; D possibly corresponds to TRBD2 (6 bases). There are 14 residues in the CDR3. The germline CDR1 and CDR2 sequences are SEHNR and FQNEAQ (reference sequence). Trimming shortened V by 3 bases and J by 0 bases, and 7 bases separated the two germline ends. CDR3 in amino acids: CASSFGGSTDTQYF. DNA of the CDR3: TGTGCCAGCAGCTTCGGGGGAAGCACAGATACGCAGTATTTT. Drawing the rest from reference TRBV7-9 and TRBJ2-3, the complete variable domain is DTGVSQNPRHKITKRGQNVTFRCDPISEHNRLYWYRQTLGQGPEFLTYFQNEAQLEKSRLLSDRFSAERPKGSFSTLEIQRTEQGDSAMYLCASSFGGSTDTQYFGPGTRLTVL.

The chain is built from TRBV5-1 and TRBJ2-1; no reliable D call. Per the germline V gene, CDR1 is SGHRS and CDR2 is YFSETQ. This CDR3 spans 15 amino acids. The V and J ends lost 0 bases and 5 bases respectively, with 12 bases between them. CDR3 residues: CASSLVDSWDNEQFF. DNA for the CDR3: TGCGCCAGCAGCTTGGTTGATAGCTGGGACAATGAGCAGTTCTTC.

This chain links TRBV7-6 with TRBJ2-7; TRBD1 matches 12 bases. Per the germline V gene, CDR1 is SGHVS and CDR2 is FNYEAQ. With 2 bases clipped from V and 6 bases from J, the junction kept 8 bases outside the gene matches. The CDR3 length is 16 residues. This chain's CDR3 is CASSLNPGQGAREQYF. CDR3 nucleotide sequence: TGTGCCAGCAGCTTAAACCCGGGACAGGGGGCGCGCGAGCAGTACTTC.

The rearrangement uses TRBV7-3 and TRBJ2-6; TRBD2 might be the D (5 bases). Trimming removed 3 bases from V and 4 bases from J, with 16 bases in between. The CDR3 has 17 residues. Germline-derived CDR1 and CDR2 are SGHTA and FQGTGA. CDR3 in amino acids: CASSFVGVMTGANVLTF. The CDR3 DNA reads as TGTGCCAGCAGCTTTGTCGGGGTGATGACCGGGGCCAACGTCCTGACTTTC.